This is a list of T cell receptor beta chains from one sample in a study of beta chain features in type 1 diabetes. Only in-frame clones appear in the TCRdb table, and some are missing; sequencing was by immunoSEQ multiplex PCR. This table has approximately 260,000 clones, around 24% appearing once. Source material: naive CD4+ T cells from blood. The receptors originated from a woman in her twenties or thirties with type 1 diabetes. CDR3s include the opening cysteine and the closing phenylalanine or tryptophan. Each record gives: clone size, D gene, J gene, V gene, CDR3 protein, CDR3 DNA. D genes are given only for firm matches. Clone size is given for some rows only: seen once, a few or many times, or a class if the clone is expanded.

few | TRBD2 | TRBJ2-2 | TRBV4-1 | CASSQHPRLAGGTGELFF | TGCGCCAGCAGCCAACACCCACGACTAGCGGGAGGTACCGGGGAGCTGTTTTTT
NA | TRBD1 | TRBJ2-3 | TRBV15 | CATSRTGDRGHYTQYF | TGTGCCACCAGCAGGACCGGGGACAGGGGGCATTATACGCAGTATTTT
NA | NA | TRBJ2-1 | TRBV7-8 | CASSQFHEQFF | TGTGCCAGCAGCCAGTTTCATGAGCAGTTCTTC
few | NA | TRBJ2-5 | TRBV2 | CASSERRRETQYF | TGTGCCAGCAGTGAAAGGCGGAGGGAGACCCAGTACTTC
NA | NA | TRBJ2-5 | TRBV7-3 | CASSLRDNRETQYF | TGTGCCAGCAGCTTACGGGACAACCGAGAGACCCAGTACTTC
NA | TRBD2 | TRBJ2-5 | TRBV28 | CASRGLAGVETQYF | TGTGCCAGCAGGGGACTAGCGGGAGTCGAGACCCAGTACTTC
few | TRBD2 | TRBJ2-3 | TRBV7-9 | CASSPRAGGWDTQYF | TGTGCCAGCAGCCCGAGGGCGGGAGGATGGGATACGCAGTATTTT
few | NA | TRBJ2-1 | TRBV21-1 | CASSKRRLAGESNEQFF | TGTGCCAGCAGCAAGCGAAGACTAGCGGGAGAGAGCAATGAGCAGTTCTTC
NA | NA | TRBJ1-5 | TRBV27 | CASSLRRDQPQHF | TGTGCCAGCAGTTTGCGTAGAGATCAGCCCCAGCATTTT
NA | TRBD2 | TRBJ2-1 | TRBV4-1 | CASSQGGRGRKNEQFF | TGCGCCAGCAGCCAAGGAGGGAGGGGACGTAAAAATGAGCAGTTCTTC
few | TRBD2 | TRBJ2-7 | TRBV19 | CASSHLAGVPEQYF | TGTGCCAGTAGTCACCTAGCGGGAGTCCCCGAGCAGTACTTC
few | NA | TRBJ1-1 | TRBV15 | CATSLGGPATEAFF | TGTGCCACCAGCCTTGGAGGTCCAGCCACTGAAGCTTTCTTT
NA | NA | TRBJ2-3 | TRBV7-3 | CASSLSRSQGDTQYF | TGTGCCAGCAGCTTATCTCGGTCCCAGGGAGATACGCAGTATTTT